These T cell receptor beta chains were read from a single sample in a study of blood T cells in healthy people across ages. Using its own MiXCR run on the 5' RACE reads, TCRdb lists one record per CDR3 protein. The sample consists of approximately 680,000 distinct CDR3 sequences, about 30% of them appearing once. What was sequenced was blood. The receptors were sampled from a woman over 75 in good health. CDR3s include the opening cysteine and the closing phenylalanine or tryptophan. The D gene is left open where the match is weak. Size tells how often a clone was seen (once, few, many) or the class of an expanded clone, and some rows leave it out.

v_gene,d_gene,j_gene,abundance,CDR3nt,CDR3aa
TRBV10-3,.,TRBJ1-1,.,TGTGCCATCAGCGAAGGACTTGACAGTTCTGAAGCTTTCTTT,CAISEGLDSSEAFF
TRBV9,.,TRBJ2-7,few,TGTGCCAGCAGCCCCCCCGGGTCCAAGACCTACACCGGGGAGCTGTACTTC,CASSPPGSKTYTGELYF
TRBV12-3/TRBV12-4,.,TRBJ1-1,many,TGTGCCAGCAGTTCCCCGGGACGGGGGGCCTATGAAGCTTTCTTT,CASSSPGRGAYEAFF
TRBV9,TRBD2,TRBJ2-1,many,TGTGCCAGCAGCGTACACGCCGGGACTAGCGGGGGTTACAATGAGCAGTTCTTC,CASSVHAGTSGGYNEQFF
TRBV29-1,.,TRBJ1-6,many,TGCAGCGTCGCAGGGGACCAAAATTCACCCCTCCACTTT,CSVAGDQNSPLHF
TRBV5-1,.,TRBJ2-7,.,TGCGCCAGCAGCTGGGATGGCCTAACCTACGAGCAGTACTTC,CASSWDGLTYEQYF
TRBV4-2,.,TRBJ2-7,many,TGTGCCAGCAGCCGGGCCAGGGCCGCTGAGCAGTACTTC,CASSRARAAEQYF
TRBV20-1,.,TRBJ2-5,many,TGCAGTGGGGAGGAGAGTGCTGAGACCCAGTACTTC,CSGEESAETQYF
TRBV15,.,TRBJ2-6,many,TGTGCCACCAGGGGATCGGGGGCCAACGTCCTGACTTTC,CATRGSGANVLTF
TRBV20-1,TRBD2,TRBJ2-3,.,TGCAGTGCTAGCGGGCCGGGTCCTAGCGGGAGGACAGATACGCAGTATTTT,CSASGPGPSGRTDTQYF
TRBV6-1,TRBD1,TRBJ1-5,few,TGTGCCAGCACCTACCGGGACAGGGCCCTTGGGGGCAATCAGCCCCAGCATTTT,CASTYRDRALGGNQPQHF
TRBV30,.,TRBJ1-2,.,TGTGCCTGGAGCCCGGGGTTGGAGGACTATGGCTACACCTTC,CAWSPGLEDYGYTF
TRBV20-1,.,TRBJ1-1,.,TGCAGTGCTAGGCGAGCAAGAATGAACACTGAAGCTTTCTTT,CSARRARMNTEAFF
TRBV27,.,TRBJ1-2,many,TGTGCCAGCAGTTTATCGAGAGGGGTCCATGGCTACACCTTC,CASSLSRGVHGYTF
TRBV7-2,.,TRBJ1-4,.,TGTGCCAGCAGCTTAGTGGGGGGGGTGCGGGAAAAACTGTTTTTT,CASSLVGGVREKLFF
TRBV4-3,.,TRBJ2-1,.,TGCGCCAGCAGCCAAGATACGGGACCATCCTACAATGAGCAGTTCTTC,CASSQDTGPSYNEQFF
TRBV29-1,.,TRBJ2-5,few,TGCAGCGTCCCTAGGGGGGTTGAGACCCAGTACTTC,CSVPRGVETQYF
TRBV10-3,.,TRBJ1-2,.,TGTGCCATCAGTGAGGCAGGGAACTCTGGCTACACCTTC,CAISEAGNSGYTF
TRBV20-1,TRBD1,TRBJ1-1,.,TGCAGTGCTAGGCGGGGGGACAGGGGGCGGGGGCACACTGAAGCTTTCTTT,CSARRGDRGRGHTEAFF